The entry below describes one TCR beta chain. TCRdb keeps only in-frame clones here, not all; method: immunoSEQ multiplex PCR. The data show 190,000 or so clones, approximately 90% seen once. These data are taken from a study of blood T cell repertoires in COVID-19. The V end was cut by 0 bases, the J end by 0 bases, with 9 bases between. Germline-derived CDR1 and CDR2 are MNHNS and SASEGT. This CDR3 has 15 residues. Sequenced material: peripheral blood. This receptor was obtained from a woman under 30 who had recovered from COVID-19. The V and J genes are TRBV6-1 and TRBJ2-7, with D maybe TRBD2 (6 bases). The CDR3 coding sequence is TGTGCCAGCAGTGAAGCGGCGGGGACCTCCTACGAGCAGTACTTC. Translated: CASSEAAGTSYEQYF.